This TCR beta chain stems from a study of cytomegalovirus exposure and HLA in healthy donors. In the study overall: Researchers previously reported finding more than 100 million unique TCR beta sequences from approximately 200 million T cells.

This CDR3 comprises 14 residues. From germline, CDR1 is MDHEN and CDR2 SYDVKM. V lost 8 bases and J 0 bases, leaving 14 bases between the germline ends. The primer mix had 60 Vbeta and 13 Jbeta primers. Repertoires were generated with immunoSEQ multiplex PCR, while TCRdb's copy carries only in-frame clones and drops some. The table records about 170,000 clones, about 79% of them present only once. General observations from the study: An analysis done earlier found most TCR beta V segments productive about 90% or about 30% of the time. Despite most TCR sequences being rare, some public TCRs occurred in many donors. CMV antigen specificity was confirmed in vitro for three CMV-associated chains.

As to this clone: The target antigen is unknown.

The sequenced material came from PBMCs. V is TRBV28 and J is TRBJ2-7; D is possibly TRBD2 (5 bases). This receptor was taken from a woman between 45 and 65 years old in good health and CMV-seropositive. In DNA, the CDR3 is TGTGCCAGCCTTTTAGCGAGTGACTCCTACGAGCAGTACTTC. Amino acid sequence: CASLLASDSYEQYF.